Listed below are T cell receptor beta chains from one sample, sequenced in a study of shared clonotypes between healthy human individuals. Sequencing used immunoSEQ multiplex PCR; TCRdb keeps in-frame clones, though not all of them. The data contain about 1.9 million clones, around 93% of them seen just once; the ten biggest clones take up about 1.7%. Sequencing used naive CD8+ T cells from PBMCs. The receptor set was obtained from a man younger than 30 in good health. Some clones in this sample may be carry-over from other donors' samples. The CDR3 runs from the conserved cysteine through the conserved F or W. Fields, in order: V gene, clone size, D gene, J gene, CDR3 DNA, CDR3 protein. D genes are given only for firm matches. Clone size appears in some rows only: once, few, many, or a class for an expanded clone.

V gene: TRBV19; clone size: NA; D gene: NA; J gene: TRBJ2-1; CDR3 DNA: TGTGCCACCTCCTTTGGTGGGAAAGTATCCTACAATGAGCAGTTCTTC; CDR3 protein: CATSFGGKVSYNEQFF
V gene: TRBV6-6; clone size: NA; D gene: NA; J gene: TRBJ2-1; CDR3 DNA: TGTGCCAGCAGTTACTCAATCTGGGACCACTACAATGAGCAGTTCTTC; CDR3 protein: CASSYSIWDHYNEQFF
V gene: TRBV19; clone size: NA; D gene: TRBD1; J gene: TRBJ2-3; CDR3 DNA: TGTGCCAGTAGTCAGGGGGCGGGCGGCACAGATACGCAGTATTTT; CDR3 protein: CASSQGAGGTDTQYF
V gene: TRBV6-4; clone size: NA; D gene: TRBD1; J gene: TRBJ2-2; CDR3 DNA: TGTGCCAGCAGTGAAAGGACAGGGGGCGCCGGGGAGCTGTTTTTT; CDR3 protein: CASSERTGGAGELFF
V gene: TRBV7-3; clone size: NA; D gene: NA; J gene: TRBJ2-1; CDR3 DNA: TGTGCCAGCAGCCCCAGTGGCGGCGCGGGGGAGCAGTTCTTC; CDR3 protein: CASSPSGGAGEQFF
V gene: TRBV2; clone size: NA; D gene: NA; J gene: TRBJ1-2; CDR3 DNA: TGTGCCAGCAGGGGACTCCTCGGGGGGGCCGACTATGGCTACACCTTC; CDR3 protein: CASRGLLGGADYGYTF
V gene: TRBV27; clone size: few; D gene: NA; J gene: TRBJ1-1; CDR3 DNA: TGTGCCAGCAGTTTATCGGGGAGGTGGAACACTGAAGCTTTCTTT; CDR3 protein: CASSLSGRWNTEAFF
V gene: TRBV2; clone size: NA; D gene: NA; J gene: TRBJ2-7; CDR3 DNA: TGTGCCAGCAGTGACGGCCGTGGCAGGGTATACGAGCAGTACTTC; CDR3 protein: CASSDGRGRVYEQYF
V gene: TRBV5-6; clone size: NA; D gene: NA; J gene: TRBJ1-4; CDR3 DNA: TGTGCCAGCAGCTTGGGCGGGACCGAAAAACTGTTTTTT; CDR3 protein: CASSLGGTEKLFF
V gene: TRBV28; clone size: NA; D gene: NA; J gene: TRBJ1-4; CDR3 DNA: TGTGCCAGCAGCTCGGACGGTCCCAATGAAAAACTGTTTTTT; CDR3 protein: CASSSDGPNEKLFF
V gene: TRBV6-6; clone size: NA; D gene: TRBD1; J gene: TRBJ1-1; CDR3 DNA: TGTGCCAGCAGTTACTATCGACAGGGGGTTGAAGCTTTCTTT; CDR3 protein: CASSYYRQGVEAFF
V gene: TRBV13; clone size: NA; D gene: NA; J gene: TRBJ2-2; CDR3 DNA: TGTGCCAGCAGCTTAGAGGGCTTTGGGGCCCGGGGCACCGGGGAGCTGTTTTTT; CDR3 protein: CASSLEGFGARGTGELFF
V gene: TRBV12-5; clone size: NA; D gene: TRBD1; J gene: TRBJ2-2; CDR3 DNA: TGTGCTAGTGGTTTGGTACCGCCGACAGGGAAGACCGGGGAGCTGTTTTTT; CDR3 protein: CASGLVPPTGKTGELFF
V gene: TRBV15; clone size: NA; D gene: NA; J gene: TRBJ2-7; CDR3 DNA: TGTGCCACCAGCAGACTCTCGGGGGACAGACTTAGACCAACCTACGAGCAGTACTTC; CDR3 protein: CATSRLSGDRLRPTYEQYF
V gene: TRBV11-2; clone size: NA; D gene: NA; J gene: TRBJ1-1; CDR3 DNA: TGTGCCACCTCGCAGGCTAGGGTGGAGGCTTTCTTT; CDR3 protein: CATSQARVEAFF
V gene: TRBV7-9; clone size: NA; D gene: NA; J gene: TRBJ2-3; CDR3 DNA: TGTGCCAGCAGCGATATAATTACAGATACGCAGTATTTT; CDR3 protein: CASSDIITDTQYF
V gene: TRBV27; clone size: once; D gene: TRBD2; J gene: TRBJ2-1; CDR3 DNA: TGTGCCAGCAGTATCGGACTAGTTGGATTCAATGAGCAGTTCTTC; CDR3 protein: CASSIGLVGFNEQFF
V gene: TRBV9; clone size: NA; D gene: TRBD1; J gene: TRBJ2-2; CDR3 DNA: TGTGCCAGCAGCACCACAGGGGGCTACACCGGGGAGCCGTTTTTT; CDR3 protein: CASSTTGGYTGEPFF
V gene: TRBV27; clone size: NA; D gene: NA; J gene: TRBJ2-3; CDR3 DNA: TGTGCCAGCAGTTTAGGTCGAATGAGCACAGATACGCAGTATTTT; CDR3 protein: CASSLGRMSTDTQYF
V gene: TRBV27; clone size: NA; D gene: NA; J gene: TRBJ2-1; CDR3 DNA: TGTGCCAGCAGTACTCGACAAAGCTCCTACAATGAGCAGTTCTTC; CDR3 protein: CASSTRQSSYNEQFF
V gene: TRBV4-3; clone size: NA; D gene: NA; J gene: TRBJ1-2; CDR3 DNA: TGCGCCAGCAGCCCCTCGGGGACCCTGAGGGGCTACACCTTC; CDR3 protein: CASSPSGTLRGYTF
V gene: TRBV6-5; clone size: NA; D gene: NA; J gene: TRBJ2-7; CDR3 DNA: TGTGCCAGCAGTTCCCGGGACGGACGTTTATACGAGCAGTACTTC; CDR3 protein: CASSSRDGRLYEQYF
V gene: TRBV28; clone size: NA; D gene: NA; J gene: TRBJ2-1; CDR3 DNA: TGTGCCAGCAGTTTCCCGTTGCGGACGGGAACCTACAATGAGCAGTTCTTC; CDR3 protein: CASSFPLRTGTYNEQFF
V gene: TRBV5-6; clone size: NA; D gene: TRBD2; J gene: TRBJ2-7; CDR3 DNA: TGTGCCAGCAGCTTGGGACTAGCGACACGCAATCAAATCGGGGAGCAGTACTTC; CDR3 protein: CASSLGLATRNQIGEQYF
V gene: TRBV6-5; clone size: NA; D gene: NA; J gene: TRBJ1-2; CDR3 DNA: TGTGCCAGCAGTTACTCGTACGAGGATATCTATGGCTACACCTTC; CDR3 protein: CASSYSYEDIYGYTF
V gene: TRBV6-5; clone size: NA; D gene: NA; J gene: TRBJ2-2; CDR3 DNA: TGTGCCAGCAGTTATCCGCCGGGCGGGGAGCTGTTTTTT; CDR3 protein: CASSYPPGGELFF
V gene: TRBV6-5; clone size: NA; D gene: TRBD1; J gene: TRBJ2-2; CDR3 DNA: TGTGCCAGCAGTTACGACAGGGGCGCTTACACCGGGGAGCTGTTTTTT; CDR3 protein: CASSYDRGAYTGELFF
V gene: TRBV6-6; clone size: NA; D gene: NA; J gene: TRBJ1-3; CDR3 DNA: TGTGCCACCAGGGACCTCTCTGGAAACACCATATATTTT; CDR3 protein: CATRDLSGNTIYF
V gene: TRBV7-9; clone size: NA; D gene: TRBD1; J gene: TRBJ2-5; CDR3 DNA: TGTGCCAGCAGCTTGCCAGGGGGTCAAGAGACCCAGTACTTC; CDR3 protein: CASSLPGGQETQYF
V gene: TRBV7-9; clone size: NA; D gene: NA; J gene: TRBJ2-7; CDR3 DNA: TGTGCCAGCGAAGGAAGGACGTGGCCCTACGAGCAGTACTTC; CDR3 protein: CASEGRTWPYEQYF
V gene: TRBV4-3; clone size: NA; D gene: NA; J gene: TRBJ2-1; CDR3 DNA: TGCGCCAGCAGCCAAGAATTTACTTTATACAATGAGCAGTTCTTC; CDR3 protein: CASSQEFTLYNEQFF
V gene: TRBV27; clone size: NA; D gene: TRBD1; J gene: TRBJ1-2; CDR3 DNA: TGTGCCAGCAGTTCAAGGACAGGGAACTATGGCTACACCTTC; CDR3 protein: CASSSRTGNYGYTF
V gene: TRBV13; clone size: NA; D gene: NA; J gene: TRBJ2-1; CDR3 DNA: TGTGCCAGCAGCCCCTCTGAGGGGGAGCAGTTCTTC; CDR3 protein: CASSPSEGEQFF
V gene: TRBV5-1; clone size: NA; D gene: NA; J gene: TRBJ2-3; CDR3 DNA: TGCGCCAGCGTGTCCGACACAGATACGCAGTATTTT; CDR3 protein: CASVSDTDTQYF
V gene: TRBV4-1; clone size: NA; D gene: TRBD1; J gene: TRBJ1-1; CDR3 DNA: TGCGCCGGGGGACAGTCCCAGTACACTGAAGCTTTCTTT; CDR3 protein: CAGGQSQYTEAFF
V gene: TRBV4-3; clone size: NA; D gene: TRBD2; J gene: TRBJ2-3; CDR3 DNA: TGCGCCAGCAGCCCGGCCGCGGCGGGACTAGTGATCACAGATACGCAGTATTTT; CDR3 protein: CASSPAAAGLVITDTQYF
V gene: TRBV5-8; clone size: NA; D gene: TRBD2; J gene: TRBJ2-5; CDR3 DNA: TGTGCCAGCAGCTCGGGACTAGCGGTTCAAGAGACCCAGTACTTC; CDR3 protein: CASSSGLAVQETQYF
V gene: TRBV4-1; clone size: NA; D gene: NA; J gene: TRBJ2-6; CDR3 DNA: TGCGCCAGCAGCCAAGATCGCTCCGTCTGGGCTGGGGCCAACGTCCTGACTTTC; CDR3 protein: CASSQDRSVWAGANVLTF
V gene: TRBV29-1; clone size: NA; D gene: TRBD1; J gene: TRBJ2-1; CDR3 DNA: TGCAGCGCCTTTACAGGGGGCGGCAATGAGCAGTTCTTC; CDR3 protein: CSAFTGGGNEQFF
V gene: TRBV5-5; clone size: NA; D gene: NA; J gene: TRBJ2-5; CDR3 DNA: TGTGCCAGCAGCCTACGATTCGGACTGCAGGAGACCCAGTACTTC; CDR3 protein: CASSLRFGLQETQYF
V gene: TRBV4-1; clone size: NA; D gene: NA; J gene: TRBJ2-1; CDR3 DNA: TGCGCCAGCAGCCAAATCGACGGCTACAATGAGCAGTTCTTC; CDR3 protein: CASSQIDGYNEQFF
V gene: TRBV30; clone size: NA; D gene: NA; J gene: TRBJ2-1; CDR3 DNA: TGTGCCTGGAGTGTAGGTCTGGCACAAAGCTCCTACAATGAGCAGTTCTTC; CDR3 protein: CAWSVGLAQSSYNEQFF
V gene: TRBV10-3; clone size: NA; D gene: TRBD1; J gene: TRBJ1-2; CDR3 DNA: TGTGCCATCAGTGAGGGGGGGGACAGCTCCAACTATGGCTACACCTTC; CDR3 protein: CAISEGGDSSNYGYTF
V gene: TRBV9; clone size: NA; D gene: NA; J gene: TRBJ1-3; CDR3 DNA: TGTGCCAGCAGCGTAGGGGCAGGGTCGGGAAACACCATATATTTT; CDR3 protein: CASSVGAGSGNTIYF
V gene: TRBV27; clone size: few; D gene: NA; J gene: TRBJ1-4; CDR3 DNA: TGTGCCAGCAGTTACAGGGCAACTAATGAAAAACTGTTTTTT; CDR3 protein: CASSYRATNEKLFF
V gene: TRBV5-3; clone size: NA; D gene: TRBD1; J gene: TRBJ2-1; CDR3 DNA: TGTGCCAGAAGCTTGTCCCGGGACAGGGGACATGATGAGCAGTTCTTC; CDR3 protein: CARSLSRDRGHDEQFF
V gene: TRBV5-6; clone size: NA; D gene: TRBD1; J gene: TRBJ2-2; CDR3 DNA: TGTGCCAGCAGCTTCGGGACAGGCTACACCGGGGAGCTGTTTTTT; CDR3 protein: CASSFGTGYTGELFF
V gene: TRBV7-2; clone size: NA; D gene: NA; J gene: TRBJ2-7; CDR3 DNA: TGTGCCAGCAGCGCGTTCCAGGGTTACGAGCAGTACTTC; CDR3 protein: CASSAFQGYEQYF
V gene: TRBV9; clone size: few; D gene: NA; J gene: TRBJ1-1; CDR3 DNA: TGTGCCAGCAGCGTAGGGGGCGACACTGAAGCTTTCTTT; CDR3 protein: CASSVGGDTEAFF
V gene: TRBV18; clone size: NA; D gene: NA; J gene: TRBJ2-7; CDR3 DNA: TGTGCCAGCTCACCATCGGGGATCGGTTCCTACGAGCAGTACTTC; CDR3 protein: CASSPSGIGSYEQYF
V gene: TRBV7-9; clone size: NA; D gene: NA; J gene: TRBJ2-3; CDR3 DNA: TGTGCCAGCAGCTCCCGCTGGGACACCGACACAGATACGCAGTATTTT; CDR3 protein: CASSSRWDTDTDTQYF
V gene: TRBV27; clone size: NA; D gene: NA; J gene: TRBJ1-2; CDR3 DNA: TGTGCCAGCAGTCCCCGGGGCGGGTTTTATGGCTACACCTTC; CDR3 protein: CASSPRGGFYGYTF
V gene: TRBV6-5; clone size: NA; D gene: NA; J gene: TRBJ1-2; CDR3 DNA: TGTGCCAGCAGTTACTCGGGGTACAGCCATGGCTACACCTTC; CDR3 protein: CASSYSGYSHGYTF
V gene: TRBV15; clone size: NA; D gene: NA; J gene: TRBJ2-5; CDR3 DNA: TGTGCCACCAGCAGAGATCTGGCCTCAAACTGGGAGACCCAGTACTTC; CDR3 protein: CATSRDLASNWETQYF
V gene: TRBV7-6; clone size: NA; D gene: NA; J gene: TRBJ2-3; CDR3 DNA: TGTGCCAGCAGCTTCCTCGAGGGAACAGATACGCAGTATTTT; CDR3 protein: CASSFLEGTDTQYF
V gene: TRBV5-4; clone size: NA; D gene: NA; J gene: TRBJ2-3; CDR3 DNA: TGTGCCAGCAGCCCCCGCGGCTCCAGCACAGATACGCAGTATTTT; CDR3 protein: CASSPRGSSTDTQYF
V gene: TRBV7-9; clone size: NA; D gene: NA; J gene: TRBJ2-1; CDR3 DNA: TGTGCCAGCAGTTCCACTAGCCTCGGCTACAATGAGCAGTTCTTC; CDR3 protein: CASSSTSLGYNEQFF
V gene: TRBV10-2; clone size: NA; D gene: NA; J gene: TRBJ2-2; CDR3 DNA: TGCGCCAGCACCCCTGGGGGAGTGAACACCGGGGAGCTGTTTTTT; CDR3 protein: CASTPGGVNTGELFF
V gene: TRBV6-5; clone size: NA; D gene: NA; J gene: TRBJ1-5; CDR3 DNA: TGTGCCAGCAGTCTCGGCGGTGATCAGCCCCAGCATTTT; CDR3 protein: CASSLGGDQPQHF
V gene: TRBV7-9; clone size: NA; D gene: TRBD2; J gene: TRBJ2-1; CDR3 DNA: TGTGCCAGCAGCTTAGCGGGAGGGCCCTACAATGAGCAGTTCTTC; CDR3 protein: CASSLAGGPYNEQFF